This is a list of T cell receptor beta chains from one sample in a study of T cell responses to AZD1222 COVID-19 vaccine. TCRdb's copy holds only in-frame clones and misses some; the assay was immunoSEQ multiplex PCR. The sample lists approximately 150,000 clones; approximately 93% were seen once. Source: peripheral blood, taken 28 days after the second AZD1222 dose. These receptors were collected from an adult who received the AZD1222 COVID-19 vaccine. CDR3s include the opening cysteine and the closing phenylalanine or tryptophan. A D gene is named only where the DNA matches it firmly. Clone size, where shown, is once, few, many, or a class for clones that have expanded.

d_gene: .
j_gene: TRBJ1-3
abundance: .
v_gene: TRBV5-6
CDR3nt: TGTGCCAGCAGCTTGTTCATGGACAACACCATATATTTT
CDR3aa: CASSLFMDNTIYF

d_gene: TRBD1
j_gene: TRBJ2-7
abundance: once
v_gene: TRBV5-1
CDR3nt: TGCGCCAGCAGCCCGGACAGGGCCTACGAGCAGTACTTC
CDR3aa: CASSPDRAYEQYF

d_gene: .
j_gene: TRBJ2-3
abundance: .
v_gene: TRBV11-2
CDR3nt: TGTGCCAGCAGCTTCGTGGCGGGAAACACAGATACGCAGTATTTT
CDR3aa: CASSFVAGNTDTQYF

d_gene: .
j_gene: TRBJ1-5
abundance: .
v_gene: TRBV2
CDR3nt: TGTGCCAGCAGTGTGCAGGGGTCTAGCAATCAGCCCCAGCATTTT
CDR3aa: CASSVQGSSNQPQHF

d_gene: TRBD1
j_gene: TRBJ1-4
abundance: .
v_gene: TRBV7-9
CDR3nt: TGTGCCAGCAGAGGGACAGGGGGCTTAGAAAAACTGTTTTTT
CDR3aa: CASRGTGGLEKLFF

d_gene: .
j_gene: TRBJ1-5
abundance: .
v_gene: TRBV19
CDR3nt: TGTGCCAGTAGTGCGGGTGGGGGGAATCAGCCCCAGCATTTT
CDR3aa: CASSAGGGNQPQHF

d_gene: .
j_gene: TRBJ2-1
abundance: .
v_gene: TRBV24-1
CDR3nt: TGTGCCACCAGTGACCCGGGACGGAGGGGGAATGAGCAGTTCTTC
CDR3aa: CATSDPGRRGNEQFF

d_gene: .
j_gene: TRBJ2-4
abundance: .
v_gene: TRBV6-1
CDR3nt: TGTGCCAGCAGTGAAGTGCAGGGAGACATTCAGTACTTC
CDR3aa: CASSEVQGDIQYF

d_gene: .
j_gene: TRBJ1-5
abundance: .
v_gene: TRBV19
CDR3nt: TGTGCCAGTACCTCAGGGAGATTAGATCAGCCCCAGCATTTT
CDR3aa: CASTSGRLDQPQHF

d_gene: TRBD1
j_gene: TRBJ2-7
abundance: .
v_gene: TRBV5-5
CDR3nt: TGTGCCAGCAGCTCCTGGACAGGGGGCTCCTACGAGCAGTACTTC
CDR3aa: CASSSWTGGSYEQYF